This TCR beta chain was identified during a study of human T cells and chemical hapten exposure. This CDR3 has 12 residues. Germline values: CDR1 MNHEY, CDR2 SVGEGT. Trimming removed 3 bases at V and 9 bases at J, with 9 bases between. It was unfractionated whole blood from which total RNA was extracted. Unique molecular identifiers were attached to individual cDNA molecules within the library. TCRdb processed the reads anew with MiXCR; each CDR3 protein has one entry. Among about 120,000 distinct CDR3 sequences, approximately 9% were seen once, and the ten largest hold 1.4%. This receptor was obtained from a human donor in good health. Some clones in this sample may be carry-over from other donors' samples. The gene calls are TRBV6-2 or TRBV6-3 and TRBJ2-1; no clear D gene. Sequencing was done on a sample of whole blood. Here the CDR3 reads CASSYKGPEQFF. CDR3 DNA sequence: TGTGCCAGCAGTTATAAAGGGCCTGAGCAGTTCTTC.